This TCR beta chain is from a study of shared clonotypes between healthy human individuals. The study, taken as a whole, reports: Limited genetic and exposure-history diversity came from having few donors. The study found about 5% of naive CD4 clonotypes shared across several donors. A reduction in generation probabilities was seen for non-shared clonotypes relative to those shared by all four donors.

Some clones are missing from TCRdb's copy, which holds only in-frame ones; the method was immunoSEQ multiplex PCR. The data show fewer than 200,000 clones, around 63% seen once. CDR1 is SGDLS, CDR2 YYNGEE, per germline. The germline V and J ends were trimmed by 0 bases and 5 bases, with 8 bases remaining between them. The CDR3 has 13 residues. Of note for this clone: Its antigen is not known.

Input material: memory CD4+ T cells sorted from blood. Subset: CD45RA-negative fraction. This TCR derives from a young man in good health. The chain is built from TRBV9 and TRBJ1-2, with D maybe TRBD1 (5 bases). For the CDR3, the DNA is TGTGCCAGCAGCGTAGGGAGGGGATATGGCTACACCTTC. As protein: CASSVGRGYGYTF.